This TCR beta chain was profiled in a study of glioma-infiltrating T cells after dendritic cell vaccination. CDR1 is GTSNPN and CDR2 is SVGIG in the germline V gene (reference sequence). This CDR3 is 13 amino acids long. V trimming: 1 base; J trimming: 6 bases; junction bases outside the gene matches: 2. Data came from immunoSEQ multiplex PCR; TCRdb stores just in-frame clones and leaves some out. The sample has about 65,000 clones, about 89% seen once. Time point given: after dendritic cell vaccination, including at tumor progression/relapse. This clonotype originated in a human donor with glioblastoma. This chain links TRBV30 with TRBJ2-2; TRBD2 aligns across 7 bases. This material consisted of blood, taken after dendritic cell vaccination. CDR3 coding DNA: TGTGCCTGGAGTGGAGCGGGGTCCGGGGAGCTGTTTTTT. Amino acids: CAWSGAGSGELFF.